The 8 T cell receptor beta chains below were found in one sample sequenced in a study of T cells in Graves' hyperthyroidism and ophthalmopathy. RNA transcripts yielded amplified TCR beta CDR3 regions. Researchers ran a first-round RT-PCR on the TCR CDR3 using the HTBI primer set. TCRdb recomputed calls from the multiplex PCR reads with MiXCR, one row per CDR3 protein. The table shows over 300,000 distinct CDR3 sequences, with more than 11% occurring only once. The sequenced sample was blood. The receptor set was obtained from a woman aged 55-70 years with Graves' hyperthyroidism.

Ten or more counts support this clonotype. The chain couples TRBV12-3 or TRBV12-4 to TRBJ2-3; maybe TRBD2 (6 bases). V dropped 7 bases and J dropped 4 bases, with 12 bases sitting between them. The CDR3 is 13 amino acids. CDR3 loop: CASTSSGADTQYF. CDR3 nucleotides: TGTGCCAGCACCTCCTCGGGAGCAGATACGCAGTATTTT.

J is TRBJ2-3 and V is TRBV19; a possible D gene is TRBD2 (6 bases). Looked up from germline, CDR1 is LNHDA and CDR2 is SQIVND (reference sequence). V lost 3 bases to trimming and J lost 4 bases, with 11 bases between them. The length of the CDR3 is 14 residues. The CDR3 is CASSMGRQADTQYF. The CDR3 DNA reads TGTGCCAGTAGTATGGGGAGGCAGGCAGATACGCAGTATTTT.

This clonotype was found many times. The V call is TRBV7-3, the J call TRBJ2-2, with D tentatively TRBD2 (6 bases). With 1 base removed from V and 4 bases from J, the gap between germline ends came to 22 bases. This CDR3 is built from 19 residues. Germline CDR1 is SGHTA and CDR2 is FQGTGA. The CDR3 region is CASSLSGGVVGAGTGELFF. For the CDR3, the DNA is TGTGCCAGCAGCTTAAGTGGCGGGGTTGTGGGCGCTGGCACCGGGGAGCTGTTTTTT.

Only a few counts were recorded for this clonotype. At one end, the junction sequence differs from germline, possibly due to a read error. In nucleotides, the CDR3 is TGTGCCAGCAGCTTATCGGGGGGAGATACGCGGTATTTT. It is translated as CASSLSGGDTRYF. This rearrangement joins TRBV11-2 to TRBJ2-3, with 7 bases lining up with TRBD2. Germline CDR1 reads SGHAT; CDR2 reads FQNNGV. The CDR3 runs to 13 residues.

This clonotype was recorded a few times. V is TRBV11-2 and J is TRBJ1-1, with 7 nucleotides matching TRBD1. CDR3 length: 17 residues. CDR1 and CDR2 (germline): SGHAT, FQNNGV. Germline trimming cut 1 base from V and 8 bases from J; bases unmatched to any gene: 16. CDR3 in amino acids: CASSLGTGPPLRQEAFF. The CDR3 DNA reads as TGTGCCAGCAGCTTAGGGACAGGCCCTCCTTTGAGGCAAGAAGCTTTCTTT.

This clonotype was observed many times. V gene TRBV2 combines with J gene TRBJ2-3, with a weak D call TRBD1 (6 bases). The CDR3 extends over 16 amino acids. Germline V gene data show CDR1 as SNHLY and CDR2 as FYNNEI. The V end was cut by 6 bases, the J end by 0 bases, with 16 bases between. CDR3 nucleotides: TGTGCCAGCAGCGTACTGGGACACCCTAGCACAGATACGCAGTATTTT. This codes for CASSVLGHPSTDTQYF.

This clonotype was found a few times. The chain employs TRBV12-3 or TRBV12-4 and TRBJ1-5; the D is unclear. The CDR3 runs 14 residues. The V end was cut by 5 bases, the J end by 7 bases, with 15 bases between. The CDR3 sequence: CASSAVGIGQPQHF. CDR3 sequence (DNA): TGTGCCAGCAGTGCCGTCGGCATAGGGCAGCCCCAGCATTTT.

The sample holds many counts of this clonotype. This chain joins TRBV13 and TRBJ2-5; 7 nucleotides match TRBD1. The CDR3 contains 13 residues. Unmatched junction bases numbered 3, after V lost 4 bases and J lost 4 bases. The V gene's germline CDR1 is PRHDT and CDR2 FYEKMQ (reference sequence). The CDR3 here is CASSSTGAETQYF. CDR3 in DNA: TGTGCCAGCAGCTCCACAGGGGCAGAGACCCAGTACTTC.